This T cell receptor beta chain was documented in a study of T-cell memory formation after mild COVID-19. Study-wide results and caveats: Pre-infection memory showed some responding clones, and this suggested that cross-reactive memory joined. Second-wave clones reaching peak frequency on day 37 lacked confirmed SARS-CoV-2 specificity. Researchers report contracting CD4+ clones mostly in CM and EM, with CD8+ clones in EMRA.

TCRdb used MiXCR to reprocess the 5' RACE reads, holding one entry per CDR3 protein. Of roughly 450,000 distinct CDR3 sequences listed, around 17% were seen once; the top ten hold roughly 21%. This clonotype occurred a few times. The antigen is not known. The TCR sequence derives from a man aged 18 to 29 who had mild COVID-19 (a few samples of this study predate the infection). Cell type and time point are not known. Sequenced: PBMCs or a T cell subset sorted from them (not recorded which).

CDR3 sequence reads: CASSQNRDSVLETQYF. The CDR3 bases are TGTGCCAGCAGCCAGAACCGGGACAGTGTTTTGGAGACCCAGTACTTC. V and J are TRBV7-9 and TRBJ2-5; 7 positions match TRBD1. CDR3 length: 16 amino acids. Germline CDR1 and CDR2: SEHNR and FQNEAQ (reference sequence). The J segment lost 5 bases and the V segment lost 5 bases, leaving 14 bases of the junction unmatched.